This T cell receptor beta chain emerged from a study of long-term antiretroviral therapy in people with HIV. Every HIV-positive participant received treatment in the United States. This clone was counted only a few times. The V end lost 7 bases, the J end lost 8 bases, and 15 bases lay between the germline ends. Germline loops: CDR1 SNHLY, CDR2 FYNNEI. The CDR3 is made up of 14 amino acids. At survey level, the immunoSEQ assay was run in its v3.0 version. Clones were read by immunoSEQ multiplex PCR, and TCRdb kept only the in-frame ones, dropping some. The sample yields about 20,000 clones, approximately 90% seen once.

The clonotype was recovered from a woman aged 25 to 45 with HIV. The rearrangement uses TRBV2 and TRBJ1-6, with D tentatively TRBD1 (6 bases). The source was unsorted PBMCs, collected about 4.5 years before starting antiretroviral therapy. The CDR3, as DNA: TGTGCCAGCACTGTACAGGGTCCCTATTCACCCCTCCACTTT. This sequence encodes CASTVQGPYSPLHF.